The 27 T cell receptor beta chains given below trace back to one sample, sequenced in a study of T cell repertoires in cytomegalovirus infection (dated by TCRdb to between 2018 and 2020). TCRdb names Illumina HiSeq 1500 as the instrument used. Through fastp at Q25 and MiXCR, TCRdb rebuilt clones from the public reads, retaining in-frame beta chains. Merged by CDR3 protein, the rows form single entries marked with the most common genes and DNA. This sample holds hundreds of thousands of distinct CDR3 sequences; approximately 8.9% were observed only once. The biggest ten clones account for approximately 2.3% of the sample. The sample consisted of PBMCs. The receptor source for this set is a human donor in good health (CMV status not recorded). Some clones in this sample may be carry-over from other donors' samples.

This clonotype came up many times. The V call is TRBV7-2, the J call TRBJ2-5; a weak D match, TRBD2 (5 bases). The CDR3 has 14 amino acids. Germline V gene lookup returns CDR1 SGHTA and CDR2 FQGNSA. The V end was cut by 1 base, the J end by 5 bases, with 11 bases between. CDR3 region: CASSLGLAGETQYF. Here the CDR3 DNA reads TGTGCCAGCAGCTTAGGGCTAGCCGGGGAGACCCAGTACTTC.

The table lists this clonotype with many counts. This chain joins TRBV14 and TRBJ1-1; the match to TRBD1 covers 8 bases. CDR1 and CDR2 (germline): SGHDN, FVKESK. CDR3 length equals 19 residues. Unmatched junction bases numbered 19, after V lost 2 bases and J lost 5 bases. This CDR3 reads CASSQKARTGYDKLTEAFF. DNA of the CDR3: TGTGCCAGCAGCCAAAAGGCAAGGACAGGGTACGATAAATTGACTGAAGCTTTCTTT.

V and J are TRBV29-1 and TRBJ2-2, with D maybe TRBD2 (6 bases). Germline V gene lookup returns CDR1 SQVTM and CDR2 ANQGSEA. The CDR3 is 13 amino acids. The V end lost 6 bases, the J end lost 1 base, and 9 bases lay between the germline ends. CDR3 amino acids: CSVVAENTGELFF. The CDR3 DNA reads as TGCAGCGTGGTAGCGGAGAACACCGGGGAGCTGTTTTTT.

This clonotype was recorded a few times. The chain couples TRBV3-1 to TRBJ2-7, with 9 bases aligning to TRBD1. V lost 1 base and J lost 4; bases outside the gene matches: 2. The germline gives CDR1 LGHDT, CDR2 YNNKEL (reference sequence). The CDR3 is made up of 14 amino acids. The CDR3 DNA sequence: TGTGCCAGCAGCCAAGGGACAGGGGCTTACGAGCAGTACGTC. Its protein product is CASSQGTGAYEQYV.

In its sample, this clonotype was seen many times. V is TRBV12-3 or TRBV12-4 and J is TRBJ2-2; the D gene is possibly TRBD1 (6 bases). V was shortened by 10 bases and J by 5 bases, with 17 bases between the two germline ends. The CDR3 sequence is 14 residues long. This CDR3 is CATLGAGVTGELFF. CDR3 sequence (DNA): TGTGCCACCCTTGGGGCAGGGGTAACCGGGGAGCTGTTTTTT.

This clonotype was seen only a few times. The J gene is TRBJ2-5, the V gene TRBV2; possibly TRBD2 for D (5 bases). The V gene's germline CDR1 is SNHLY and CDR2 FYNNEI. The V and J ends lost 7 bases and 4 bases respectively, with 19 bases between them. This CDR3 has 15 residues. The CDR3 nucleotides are TGTGCCAGCAAATACGATAGCAGAGAGGGAGAGACCCAGTACTTC. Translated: CASKYDSREGETQYF.

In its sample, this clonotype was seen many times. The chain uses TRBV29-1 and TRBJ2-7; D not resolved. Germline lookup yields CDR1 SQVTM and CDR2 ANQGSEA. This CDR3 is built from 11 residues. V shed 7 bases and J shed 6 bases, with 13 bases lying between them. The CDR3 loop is CSAVGLSEQYF. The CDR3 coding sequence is TGCAGCGCGGTAGGGCTCTCCGAGCAGTACTTC.

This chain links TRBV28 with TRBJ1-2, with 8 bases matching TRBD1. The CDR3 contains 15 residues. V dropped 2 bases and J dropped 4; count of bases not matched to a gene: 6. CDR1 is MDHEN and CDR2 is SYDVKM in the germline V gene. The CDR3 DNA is TGTGCCAGCAGTTTAGAGGCGCAGGGGGCCTATGGCTACACCTTC. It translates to CASSLEAQGAYGYTF.

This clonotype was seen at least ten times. The chain's CDR3 is CSARDRGVASDGYTF. In DNA, the CDR3 is TGCAGTGCTAGAGATCGAGGAGTTGCGAGCGATGGCTACACCTTC. The rearrangement links TRBV20-1 to TRBJ1-2; the D is unclear. CDR1 DFQATT and CDR2 SNEGSKA come from the germline V gene (reference sequence). The CDR3 runs 15 residues. V lost 0 bases and J lost 6, with 17 bases in between.

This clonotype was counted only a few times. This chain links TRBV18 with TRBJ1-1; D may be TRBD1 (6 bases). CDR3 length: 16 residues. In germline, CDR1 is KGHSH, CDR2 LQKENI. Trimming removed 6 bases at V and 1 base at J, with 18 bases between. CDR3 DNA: TGTGCCAGCTCTCACAGGGAGGTGTACTCGAACACTGAAGCTTTCTTT. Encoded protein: CASSHREVYSNTEAFF.

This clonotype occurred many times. The CDR3: CASSPQLAAGELFF. The CDR3 nucleotides are TGTGCCAGCAGCCCCCAGCTCGCGGCCGGGGAGCTGTTTTTT. The chain recombines TRBV7-2 with TRBJ2-2, with no clear D. In germline, CDR1 is SGHTA, CDR2 FQGNSA. The CDR3 totals 14 residues. Deletions cut 5 bases from V and 6 bases from J, with 13 bases between.

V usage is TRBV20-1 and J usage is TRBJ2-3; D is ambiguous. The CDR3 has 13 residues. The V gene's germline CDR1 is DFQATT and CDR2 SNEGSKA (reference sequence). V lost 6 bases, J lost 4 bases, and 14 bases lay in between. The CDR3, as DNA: TGCAGTGCCACCTCCGAAGGGCCAGATACGCAGTATTTT. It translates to CSATSEGPDTQYF.

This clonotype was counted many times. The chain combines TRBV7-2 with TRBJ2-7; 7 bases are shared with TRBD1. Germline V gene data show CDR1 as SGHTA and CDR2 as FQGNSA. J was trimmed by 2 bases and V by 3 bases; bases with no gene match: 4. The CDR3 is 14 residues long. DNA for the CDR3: TGTGCCAGCAGCTTTAGACAGGGACCCTACGAGCAGTACTTC. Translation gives CASSFRQGPYEQYF.

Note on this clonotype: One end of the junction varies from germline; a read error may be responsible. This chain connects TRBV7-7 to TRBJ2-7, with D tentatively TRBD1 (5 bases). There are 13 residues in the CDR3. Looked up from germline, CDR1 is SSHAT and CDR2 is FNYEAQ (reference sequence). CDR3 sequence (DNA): TGTGCTAGCAGCTCTTCTTCAGGGAACGAGCAGTACTTC. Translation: CASSSSSGNEQYF.

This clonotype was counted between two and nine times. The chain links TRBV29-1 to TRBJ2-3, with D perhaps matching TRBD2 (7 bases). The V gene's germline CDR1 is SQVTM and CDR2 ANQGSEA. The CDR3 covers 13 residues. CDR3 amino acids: CTSTGGGSDTQYF. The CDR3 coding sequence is TGCACCTCGACCGGCGGGGGCTCAGATACGCAGTATTTT.

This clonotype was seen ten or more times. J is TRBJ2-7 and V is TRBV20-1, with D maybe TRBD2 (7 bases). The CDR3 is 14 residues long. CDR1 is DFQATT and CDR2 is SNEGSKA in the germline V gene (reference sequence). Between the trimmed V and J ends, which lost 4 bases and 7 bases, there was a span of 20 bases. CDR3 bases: TGCAGTGCTACGTCTCGCCGGGGGGCCGTAGAGCAGTACTTC. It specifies CSATSRRGAVEQYF.

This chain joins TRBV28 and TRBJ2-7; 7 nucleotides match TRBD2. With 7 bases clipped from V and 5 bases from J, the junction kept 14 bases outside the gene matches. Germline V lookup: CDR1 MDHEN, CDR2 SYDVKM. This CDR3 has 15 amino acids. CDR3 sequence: CASTEGRAGWHEQYF. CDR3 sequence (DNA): TGTGCCAGCACCGAAGGGAGGGCAGGTTGGCACGAGCAGTACTTC. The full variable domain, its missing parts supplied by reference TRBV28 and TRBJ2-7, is DVKVTQSSRYLVKRTGEKVFLECVQDMDHENMFWYRQDPGLGLRLIYFSYDVKMKEKGDIPEGYSVSREKKERFSLILESASTNQTSMYLCASTEGRAGWHEQYFGPGTRLTVT.

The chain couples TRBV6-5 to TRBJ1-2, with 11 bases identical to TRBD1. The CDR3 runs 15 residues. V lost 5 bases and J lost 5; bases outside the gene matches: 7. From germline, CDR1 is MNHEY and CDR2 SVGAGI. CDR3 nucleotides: TGTGCCAGCAGTCCCGGACAGGGGGCCGTATATGGCTACACCTTC. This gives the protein CASSPGQGAVYGYTF.

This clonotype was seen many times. This CDR3 is CAISGNPGQRFF. The DNA for the CDR3 is TGTGCCATCAGTGGCAATCCGGGACAGAGGTTCTTC. The V gene is TRBV10-3, the J gene TRBJ2-1; TRBD1 matches at 7 bases. The CDR3 is 12 amino acids. The germline V gene encodes CDR1 ENHRY and CDR2 SYGVKD. V was pared by 4 bases and J by 15 bases, with 9 bases of the junction left unmatched.

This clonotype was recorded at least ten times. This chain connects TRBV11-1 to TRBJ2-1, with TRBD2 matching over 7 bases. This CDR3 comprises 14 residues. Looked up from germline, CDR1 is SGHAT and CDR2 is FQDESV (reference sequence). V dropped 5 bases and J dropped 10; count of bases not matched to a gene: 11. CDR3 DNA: TGTGCCAGCAGCCCCCGAGGGAGGGCGGACGAGCAGTTCTTC. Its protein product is CASSPRGRADEQFF. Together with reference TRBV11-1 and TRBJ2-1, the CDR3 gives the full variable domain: EAEVAQSPRYKITEKSQAVAFWCDPISGHATLYWYRQILGQGPELLVQFQDESVVDDSQLPKDRFSAERLKGVDSTLKIQPAELGDSAMYLCASSPRGRADEQFFGPGTRLTVL.

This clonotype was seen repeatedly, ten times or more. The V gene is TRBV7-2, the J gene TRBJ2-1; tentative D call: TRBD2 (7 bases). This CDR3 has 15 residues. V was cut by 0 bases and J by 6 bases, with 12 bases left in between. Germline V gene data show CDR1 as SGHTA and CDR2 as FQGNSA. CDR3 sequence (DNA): TGTGCCAGCAGCTTAGCGGGCGGGGGCGGCAATGAGCAGTTCTTC. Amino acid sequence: CASSLAGGGGNEQFF.

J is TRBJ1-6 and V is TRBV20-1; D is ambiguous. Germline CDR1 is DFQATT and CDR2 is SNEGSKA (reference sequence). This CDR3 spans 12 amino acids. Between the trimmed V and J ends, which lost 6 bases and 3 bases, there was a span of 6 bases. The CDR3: CSATDYNSPLHF. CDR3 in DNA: TGCAGTGCCACAGACTATAATTCACCCCTCCACTTT.

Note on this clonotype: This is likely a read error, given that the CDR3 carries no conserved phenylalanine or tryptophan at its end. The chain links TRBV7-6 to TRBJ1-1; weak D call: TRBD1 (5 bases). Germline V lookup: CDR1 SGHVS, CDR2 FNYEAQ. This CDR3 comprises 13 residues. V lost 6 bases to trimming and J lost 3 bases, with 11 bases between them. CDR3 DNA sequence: TGTGCCAGCAGTTTTACAGGTTACACTGAAGCTTTCTCT. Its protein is CASSFTGYTEAFS.

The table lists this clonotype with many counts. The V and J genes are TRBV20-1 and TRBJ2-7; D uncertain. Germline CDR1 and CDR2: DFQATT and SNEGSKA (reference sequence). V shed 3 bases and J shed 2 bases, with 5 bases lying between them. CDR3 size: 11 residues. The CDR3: CSASPTYEQYF. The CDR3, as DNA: TGCAGTGCTAGTCCGACCTACGAGCAGTACTTC.

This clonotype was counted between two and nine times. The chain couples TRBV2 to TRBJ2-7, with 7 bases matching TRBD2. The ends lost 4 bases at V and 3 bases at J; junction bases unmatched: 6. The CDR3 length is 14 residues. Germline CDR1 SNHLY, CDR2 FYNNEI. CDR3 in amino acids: CASSGGRGDYEQYF. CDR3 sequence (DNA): TGTGCCAGCAGTGGGGGACGGGGGGACTACGAGCAGTACTTC.

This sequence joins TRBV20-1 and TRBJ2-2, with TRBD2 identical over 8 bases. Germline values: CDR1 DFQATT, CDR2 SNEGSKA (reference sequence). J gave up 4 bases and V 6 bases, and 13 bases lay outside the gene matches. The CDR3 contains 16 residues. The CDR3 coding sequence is TGCAGTGCCAAGTGGGTTGCGGGGGGACGCACCGGGGAGCTGTTTTTT. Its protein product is CSAKWVAGGRTGELFF.

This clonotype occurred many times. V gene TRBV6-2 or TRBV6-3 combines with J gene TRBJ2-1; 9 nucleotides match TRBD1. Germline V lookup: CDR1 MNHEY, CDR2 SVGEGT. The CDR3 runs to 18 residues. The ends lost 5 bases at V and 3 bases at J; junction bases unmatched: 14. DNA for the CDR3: TGTGCCAGCAGTCCCCCCACTCTCGGGACAGGGTTCTACAATGAGCAGTTCTTC. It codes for CASSPPTLGTGFYNEQFF.